This entry is about one TCR beta chain. The sample comes from a study of blood T cells in healthy people across ages. Looked up from germline, CDR1 is LGHDT and CDR2 is YNNKEL (reference sequence). The CDR3 has 14 residues. V was clipped by 3 bases and J by 6 bases; unmatched bases: 3. A second PCR, run for 7 to 11 cycles, used a sample-barcoded 5' primer plus a J-beta primer mix. TCRdb processed the 5' RACE reads anew with MiXCR; each CDR3 protein has one entry. Of roughly 700,000 distinct CDR3 sequences in the sample, approximately 50% are singletons; the top ten hold roughly a third. This sequence originates from a woman aged 55-69 years in good health. The chain employs TRBV3-1 and TRBJ2-1; TRBD2 aligns across 9 bases. The sequencing input was blood. CDR3: CASSHLAGLNEQFF. CDR3 sequence (DNA): TGTGCCAGCAGCCACCTAGCGGGGCTCAATGAGCAGTTCTTC.